This TCR beta chain was captured by sequencing in a study of breast tumors, draining lymph nodes, adjacent tissues. Findings of the study overall: Data only fit, rather than demonstrated, lymph node origin of most tumor T cells. Compared with basal-like, luminal-like tumors shared significantly more repertoire with nontumor tissue. Tumors had less TCR diversity than lymph nodes, more than nontumor tissue. Data fit most tumor T cells coming from lymph node, expanding in tumor.

A note on this clonotype: What it binds is not known.

TCRdb reanalysed the multiplex PCR reads using MiXCR and keeps one entry per CDR3 protein. The sample lists some 85,000 distinct CDR3 sequences, approximately 30% occurring once. Samples came from axillary lymph nodes draining the breast cancer. The CDR3 runs to 15 residues. The germline V gene has CDR1 SGDLS and CDR2 YYNGEE. The ends were cut back, 4 bases at V and 0 bases at J, with 12 bases in the middle. The J gene is TRBJ2-3, the V gene TRBV9; a possible D gene is TRBD1 (6 bases). This receptor was identified in a female donor with breast cancer. Some clones in this sample may be carry-over from other donors' samples. Sequencing used axillary lymph node tissue. In nucleotides, the CDR3 is TGTGCCAGCAGCATAGCGAGGGGGAGCACAGATACGCAGTATTTT. The encoded protein is CASSIARGSTDTQYF.